These 17 T cell receptor beta chains came from one sample sequenced in a study of blood T cell repertoires in COVID-19. Profiling relied on immunoSEQ multiplex PCR, and the TCRdb table lists in-frame clones only, not all of them. Of 150,000 to 200,000 clones listed, about 74% are singletons. Sequencing was performed on peripheral blood. Receptor source: a woman over 75 with acute or convalescent COVID-19.

The CDR3 spells CASSSVSRFSGNTIYF. CDR3 sequence (DNA): TGTGCCAGCAGTTCAGTCAGTCGCTTTTCTGGAAACACCATATATTTT. The J gene is TRBJ1-3, the V gene TRBV6-5; D not resolved. Trimming removed 4 bases at V and 1 base at J, with 14 bases between. The CDR3 runs to 16 residues. Germline CDR1 and CDR2: MNHEY and SVGAGI.

The chain couples TRBV7-8 to TRBJ2-7; D remains unclear. The CDR3 loop spans 13 amino acids. Trimming took off 2 bases at V and 3 bases at J, with 8 bases between the two ends. Per the germline V gene, CDR1 is SGHVS and CDR2 is FQNEAQ. Here the CDR3 reads CASSLSLVYEQYF. CDR3 bases: TGTGCCAGCAGCTTATCACTCGTCTACGAGCAGTACTTC.

V and J are TRBV11-2 and TRBJ2-7; 8 positions agree with TRBD1. Germline CDR1 SGHAT, CDR2 FQNNGV. The CDR3 spans 12 residues. The J segment lost 6 bases and the V segment lost 6 bases, leaving 4 bases of the junction unmatched. The CDR3 here is CASSTDRGEQYF. The CDR3 bases are TGTGCCAGCAGTACTGACAGGGGCGAGCAGTACTTC.

This chain links TRBV6-5 with TRBJ2-3, with TRBD1 matching over 10 bases. The CDR3 extends over 16 amino acids. V lost 0 bases, J lost 1 base, and 1 base stayed unmatched. Germline CDR1 and CDR2: MNHEY and SVGAGI. CDR3 nucleotide sequence: TGTGCCAGCAGTTACTCCGGGACAGGGGGCACAGATACGCAGTATTTT. It yields the protein CASSYSGTGGTDTQYF.

CDR3 amino acids: CASSQDLGAGLGYTF. DNA of the CDR3: TGTGCCAGCAGCCAAGATCTTGGGGCAGGGTTGGGCTACACCTTC. The chain combines TRBV3-1 (or the pseudogene TRBV3-2) with TRBJ1-2; D possibly corresponds to TRBD1 (5 bases). V was cut by 0 bases and J by 8 bases, with 16 bases left in between. This CDR3 spans 15 amino acids. The germline V gene has CDR1 LGHDT and CDR2 YNNKEL (reference sequence).

V is TRBV4-2 and J is TRBJ2-3; a possible D gene is TRBD2 (5 bases). Trimming cost V 4 bases and J 2 bases, with 16 bases left between them. CDR1 is LGHNA and CDR2 is YNFKEQ in the germline V gene. The CDR3 has 16 residues. The CDR3 sequence is CASSPLVLRDTDTQYF. The CDR3, as DNA: TGTGCCAGCAGCCCACTCGTACTCCGGGACACAGATACGCAGTATTTT.

This clone appeared many times. V is TRBV7-8 and J is TRBJ1-4; tentatively, D is TRBD1 (6 bases). The V gene lost 5 bases and the J gene lost 7 bases, with 26 bases spanning the gap. The CDR3 sequence is 18 residues long. Looked up from germline, CDR1 is SGHVS and CDR2 is FQNEAQ. CDR3 amino acids: CASSLTGRGTGWSEKLFF. DNA of the CDR3: TGTGCCAGCAGCCTTACTGGGAGGGGTACAGGGTGGAGTGAAAAACTGTTTTTT.

The chain recombines TRBV11-3 with TRBJ2-1, with 8 positions matching TRBD2. Looked up from germline, CDR1 is SGHNT and CDR2 is YENEEA. Trimming at V came to 3 bases and at J to 10 bases, leaving 5 bases not matched to a gene. The CDR3 sequence is 13 residues long. The CDR3 reads CASSFNPSGEQFF. The CDR3 DNA reads as TGTGCCAGCAGCTTCAATCCTAGCGGGGAGCAGTTCTTC.

V and J are TRBV28 and TRBJ1-4; D perhaps matches TRBD1 (5 bases). Trimming took off 3 bases at V and 7 bases at J, with 12 bases between the two ends. This CDR3 region has 14 residues. Germline values: CDR1 MDHEN, CDR2 SYDVKM. The CDR3 nucleotides are TGTGCCAGCAGTTTTCAGGGAGGGTCTGAAAAACTGTTTTTT. This sequence encodes CASSFQGGSEKLFF.

The V and J genes are TRBV5-1 and TRBJ2-2; 8 positions agree with TRBD2. CDR3 length equals 15 residues. Germline V gene data show CDR1 as SGHRS and CDR2 as YFSETQ. Germline trimming cut 3 bases from V and 3 bases from J; bases unmatched to any gene: 4. Here the CDR3 reads CASSSGLEYTGELFF. In DNA, the CDR3 is TGCGCCAGCAGCTCGGGACTAGAGTACACCGGGGAGCTGTTTTTT.

This chain joins TRBV7-2 and TRBJ2-3; 11 nucleotides match TRBD2. The CDR3 has 17 amino acids. Germline assignment: CDR1 SGHTA and CDR2 FQGNSA. With V trimmed by 0 bases and J by 0 bases, 2 bases remained unmatched. CDR3 in amino acids: CASSLAGLAASTDTQYF. DNA for the CDR3: TGTGCCAGCAGCTTAGCGGGACTAGCGGCCAGCACAGATACGCAGTATTTT.

This chain joins TRBV2 and TRBJ2-2, with 7 bases matching TRBD2. CDR3 length: 17 amino acids. Trimming took 1 base from V and 1 from J; bases not matched to a gene: 6. Germline V lookup: CDR1 SNHLY, CDR2 FYNNEI. The CDR3 reads CASSEEAGRGNTGELFF. The DNA of the CDR3 is TGTGCCAGCAGTGAAGAAGCGGGGAGGGGGAACACCGGGGAGCTGTTTTTT.

CDR3 residues: CASSEGTSGSSYEQYF. CDR3 DNA sequence: TGTGCCAGCAGCGAAGGGACTAGCGGGAGCTCCTACGAGCAGTACTTC. V is TRBV4-2 and J is TRBJ2-7; 14 nucleotides align to TRBD2. The junction had 3 bases not matched to a gene; V was cut back by 5 bases and J by 0 bases. CDR3 size: 16 residues. Germline CDR1 is LGHNA and CDR2 is YNFKEQ.

CDR3 sequence reads: CASSVTTGGDNSPLHF. The CDR3 DNA follows: TGTGCCAGCAGTGTAACGACAGGGGGCGATAATTCACCCCTCCACTTT. The chain recombines TRBV6-1 with TRBJ1-6; the match to TRBD1 covers 10 bases. This CDR3 spans 16 amino acids. V trimming: 4 bases; J trimming: 5 bases; junction bases outside the gene matches: 5. Germline assignment: CDR1 MNHNS and CDR2 SASEGT.

This clone was recorded only once. The gene calls are TRBV27 and TRBJ1-1, with a possible D match to TRBD1 (5 bases). Germline CDR1 MNHEY, CDR2 SMNVEV (reference sequence). The CDR3 spans 16 residues. The germline V and J ends were trimmed by 0 bases and 0 bases, with 11 bases remaining between them. Written as DNA, the CDR3 is TGTGCCAGCAGTTTATCAGGGGCTAAAGTGAACACTGAAGCTTTCTTT. The encoded protein is CASSLSGAKVNTEAFF.

The V call is TRBV28, the J call TRBJ2-1; maybe TRBD2 (5 bases). V lost 5 bases and J 3 bases, leaving 11 bases between the germline ends. The germline gives CDR1 MDHEN, CDR2 SYDVKM. The CDR3 consists of 14 residues. The DNA of the CDR3 is TGTGCCAGCAGTCCCGGGATCTTCTACAATGAGCAGTTCTTC. Its protein is CASSPGIFYNEQFF. The full variable domain, rest sourced from reference TRBV28 and TRBJ2-1, is DVKVTQSSRYLVKRTGEKVFLECVQDMDHENMFWYRQDPGLGLRLIYFSYDVKMKEKGDIPEGYSVSREKKERFSLILESASTNQTSMYLCASSPGIFYNEQFFGPGTRLTVL.

The genes are TRBV7-2 and TRBJ2-5; possible D gene TRBD2, 5 bases. V lost 2 bases and J lost 2, with 9 bases in between. Germline-derived CDR1 and CDR2 are SGHTA and FQGNSA. The CDR3 runs 14 residues. This CDR3 reads CASSLFPGQETQYF. CDR3 nucleotide sequence: TGTGCCAGCAGCTTATTTCCGGGACAAGAGACCCAGTACTTC.